Following are 12 T cell receptor beta chains from one sample sequenced in a study of Graves' ophthalmopathy and Graves' hyperthyroidism. Researchers took RNA transcripts and amplified TCR beta CDR3 regions from them. First-round RT-PCR used HTBI primers; second-round multiplex PCR followed. One entry per CDR3 protein, called by TCRdb with MiXCR from the multiplex PCR reads. The data contain about 1.2 million distinct CDR3 sequences, 35% to 40% of them singletons. Input material: peripheral blood or thyroid tissue (not recorded which). The receptors shown here come from an adult man with Graves' hyperthyroidism.

This clonotype has ten or more counts. The genes are TRBV12-3 or TRBV12-4 and TRBJ1-6, with 8 bases identical to TRBD1. Trimming took 6 bases from V and 9 from J; bases not matched to a gene: 7. This CDR3 has 14 residues. The CDR3 DNA reads TGTGCCAGCAGGCTCGGACAGGGTGGTTCACCCCTCCACTTT. Translating gives CASRLGQGGSPLHF.

The chain uses TRBV5-6 and TRBJ2-7, with TRBD1 matching over 8 bases. The CDR3 runs to 15 residues. After removal of 4 bases from V and 2 bases from J, the junction contained 8 bases not matched to a gene. CDR1 and CDR2 from the germline V gene are SGHDT and YYEEEE. The CDR3 nucleotides are TGTGCCAGCAGCCACGCCGGGACAGGAGCCTACGAGCAGTACTTC. Protein sequence: CASSHAGTGAYEQYF.

This clonotype was seen more than once but under ten times. The chain employs TRBV6-6 and TRBJ2-7; TRBD2 might be the D (5 bases). Trimming stripped 5 bases from V and 4 bases from J, with 27 bases between. CDR1 is MNHNY, CDR2 SVGAGI, per germline (reference sequence). This CDR3 has 18 amino acids. The CDR3 DNA sequence: TGTGCCAGCAGTCGAGAGAGTCTTCCGGGCCCCGGAGGATACGAGCAGTACTTC. Protein sequence: CASSRESLPGPGGYEQYF.

The CDR3 DNA reads TGTGCCATCAGTGAGTCGAGTCAGCCCCAGCATTTT. Its protein product is CAISESSQPQHF. The gene calls are TRBV10-3 and TRBJ1-5; D not certain. Trimming took off 0 bases at V and 6 bases at J, with 3 bases between the two ends. Germline-derived CDR1 and CDR2 are ENHRY and SYGVKD. The CDR3 is made up of 12 amino acids.

To note about this clonotype: Given a much more abundant clone one base away, this may be a read error. The chain couples TRBV10-3 to TRBJ1-2, with no clear D. The germline V gene has CDR1 ENHRY and CDR2 SYGVKD. CDR3 length equals 12 residues. The CDR3 spells CASSYSVYGYTF. The CDR3 nucleotides read TGTGCCAGCAGTTACTCGGTCTATGGCTACACCTTC.

This clonotype came up a few times. This may stem from a read error, because a much larger clone lies one nucleotide away. The genes are TRBV10-3 and TRBJ2-6; TRBD2 is a possible D gene (6 bases). With 4 bases removed from V and 3 bases from J, the gap between germline ends came to 10 bases. CDR1 ENHRY and CDR2 SYGVKD come from the germline V gene. The CDR3 is made up of 15 amino acids. CDR3 region: CAISGTGVGANVLTF. CDR3 DNA: TGTGCCATCAGTGGCACGGGGGTTGGGGCCAACGTCCTGACTTTC.

This clonotype has just a few counts. V usage is TRBV6-1 and J usage is TRBJ2-7; 11 bases align to TRBD1. Germline values: CDR1 MNHNS, CDR2 SASEGT. Losses at the gene ends were 4 bases for V and 3 bases for J; bases not matched to a gene: 5. CDR3 length equals 15 residues. The CDR3 reads CASSASGTGGYEQYF. DNA of the CDR3: TGTGCCAGCAGTGCATCAGGGACAGGGGGCTACGAGCAGTACTTC.

This clonotype was seen a handful of times. The chain recombines TRBV20-1 with TRBJ2-7; 8 bases agree with TRBD2. The V gene end was trimmed by 5 bases and the J gene end by 3 bases; junction bases not matched to a gene: 9. The CDR3 length is 14 residues. Germline CDR1 reads DFQATT; CDR2 reads SNEGSKA (reference sequence). CDR3 DNA: TGCAGTGCTTTTAGCGGGAAGAATCTCTACGAGCAGTACTTC. It specifies CSAFSGKNLYEQYF.

Worth noting for this clonotype: The junction and the germline gene differ at one end; a read error may be behind it. The genes are TRBV2 and TRBJ2-6; D is unresolved. The CDR3 is 15 residues long. The germline V gene has CDR1 SNHLY and CDR2 FYNNEI. The CDR3 spells CTSSEEAAGANVLTF. In nucleotides, the CDR3 is TGTACCAGCAGTGAAGAGGCAGCAGGGGCCAACGTCCTGACTTTC.

Only a few counts were recorded for this clonotype. The J gene is TRBJ1-1, the V gene TRBV12-3 or TRBV12-4; the D is unclear. CDR3 size: 13 residues. Deletions cut 7 bases from V and 1 base from J, with 10 bases between. CDR3 bases: TGTGCCAGCACTCTGTGGCAGAACACTGAAGCTTTCTTT. This translates into CASTLWQNTEAFF.

This clonotype was observed at least ten times. The V gene is TRBV15, the J gene TRBJ2-2, with TRBD2 matching 8 bases. The CDR3 is made up of 18 amino acids. The V gene end was trimmed by 2 bases and the J gene end by 5 bases; junction bases not matched to a gene: 13. Germline V gene data show CDR1 as LNHNV and CDR2 as YYDKDF (reference sequence). CDR3 sequence reads: CATSRPVGGAVDTGELFF. Written as DNA, the CDR3 is TGTGCCACCAGCAGACCCGTCGGGGGGGCGGTTGATACCGGGGAGCTGTTTTTT.

The chain joins TRBV10-3 to TRBJ1-3; D gene uncertain. This CDR3 region has 18 residues. Trimming shortened V by 0 bases and J by 8 bases, and 23 bases separated the two germline ends. From germline, CDR1 is ENHRY and CDR2 SYGVKD. CDR3 DNA: TGTGCCATCAGTGAGTCGGTGGGCAGAACTAACTATGGCTACACCATATATTTT. Protein sequence: CAISESVGRTNYGYTIYF.